Detailed here is one TCR beta chain. No cognate antigen has been identified for it. Base qualities are not provided; no much larger clone lies one nucleotide away. The entry originates in a study of shared clonotypes between healthy human individuals (TCRdb year 2020). For the wider study: The cohort included three men and a couple of women between 18 and 49 years of age. Leukapheresis yielded between about 0.8 and 9.5 billion PBMCs per donor. For each donor, CD4 naive and CD4 memory were each run on three plates, CD8 naive on two plates, and CD8 memory on one plate. To increase sequencing depth and limit assay-specific biases, TCR repertoire library preparation and sequencing were carried out by different laboratories using diverse techniques. The study deeply sequenced blood TCR repertoires of five healthy adults to estimate repertoire size and the extent of clonotype sharing between individuals. The investigation overall reported the following: Even with the large sequencing depth, rarefaction of the sorted-subset datasets indicated that sequencing was incomplete. Compared with non-shared clonotypes, clonotypes shared by all four sorted-subset donors had higher generation probabilities. Based on pairwise subsampling, the degree of clonotype sharing among donors was expected to be affected by sequencing depth. Larger estimated clonotype richness was generally found for naive subsets than for memory subsets. The small number of donors limited the genetic and exposure-history diversity represented. Across a handful of donors, about 5.2% of naive CD4, 3% to 3.5% of naive CD8, under 2.5% of memory CD4, and approximately 0.4% of memory CD8 clonotypes were shared. Sampling was restricted to blood, and TCR repertoires in tissue are likely to differ from TCR repertoires in blood.

The donors were healthy, HIV-negative adults with no recently reported acute infections or vaccinations. All donors were Caucasian adults living in Nashville, Tennessee, USA. Magnetic negative selection was used to enrich CD4+ T cells, after which naive cells were positively selected on CD45RA and the negative fraction became the memory subset. Blood was obtained by leukapheresis, after which PBMCs were separated by Ficoll-Histopaque density gradient centrifugation and cryopreserved in liquid nitrogen vapor phase. Analytical flow cytometry was used to check the purity and quantity of each magnetically sorted T cell population. Genomic DNA was isolated from each sorted fraction and quantified by UV absorbance on a Nanodrop 2000c. Using the deep immunoSEQ assay, TCR CDR3 regions were amplified from genomic DNA by multiplex PCR. Genomic DNA extracted from each cell subset was distributed evenly over all wells of several immunoSEQ 96-well plates, and each plate served as one replicate. For sorted subsets, each replicate PCR was loaded with 200 ng genomic DNA, equivalent to 25,000 to 35,000 T cell genomes. Purified libraries were measured with a Qubit 3.0 fluorometer, size-checked on a Bioanalyzer 2100, and measured again with the KAPA Library Quantification kit. Each immunoSEQ 96-well plate was sequenced on its own single-read 150-cycle Illumina NextSeq 550 flow cell. Per the authors' processing: Because the immunoSEQ output held only junctional sequences and lacked quality scores, the filtering could not match the filtering applied to full-length reads. To assign V/J genes and CDR3, sequences were annotated using PyIR, a Python wrapper for IgBLAST v1.9, with IMGT germline references. Any read was removed if the V/J assignment was weak (E-value above 1e-6), the CDR3 was missing, or the read contained stop codons, out-of-frame junctions, or ambiguous translated residues. V3J clonotypes were defined as sequences sharing an identical inferred V gene, J gene, and CDR3 amino acid sequence. To compute the percentage overlap between repertoires, the number of shared unique clonotypes was divided by the size of the smaller repertoire. RTK rarefaction, the Chao1 estimator, and Recon v2.1 estimates of unobserved clonotypes were used to assess repertoire richness. Generation probabilities for all TCRbeta clonotypes obtained by the gDNA method from a handful of donors were computed using OLGA. As stored in TCRdb, this immuneACCESS dataset retains in-frame rearrangements with V and J assigned. A fraction of the clones does not appear; measured against another copy, unresolved V genes explain less than half of the discrepancy, and the remainder lacks a known reason. That table gives V, J and clone size, and the DNA gave D and trimming. The sample data list some 2,500,000 clones, and roughly 93% of these were observed just once. Approximately 0.37% of the sample comes from the top ten.

The CDR3 sequence holds 15 residues, the cysteine and phenylalanine included. Only the CDR3 region is kept as DNA, spanning 45 bases read in frame from base 1. For this chain, trimming is 1 base at the V end and 5 bases at the J end, and the number of junction bases without a gene match is 3. CDR1 SEHNR and CDR2 FQNEAQ were looked up in the germline V gene (reference sequence). Recombination linked TRBV7-9 to TRBJ2-1, and 9 bases in between align with TRBD2. Sequencing was carried out using naive CD4+ T cells from PBMCs. The sample's cell subset or site label, in plain terms: CD45RA+ positively selected. This receptor was taken from a man aged 18 to 35 in good health. Some clones in this sample may be carry-over from other donors' samples. The base sequence is TGTGCCAGCAGCTTAGTGTCTAGCGGGAACAATGAGCAGTTCTTC. Its translation reads: CASSLVSSGNNEQFF.